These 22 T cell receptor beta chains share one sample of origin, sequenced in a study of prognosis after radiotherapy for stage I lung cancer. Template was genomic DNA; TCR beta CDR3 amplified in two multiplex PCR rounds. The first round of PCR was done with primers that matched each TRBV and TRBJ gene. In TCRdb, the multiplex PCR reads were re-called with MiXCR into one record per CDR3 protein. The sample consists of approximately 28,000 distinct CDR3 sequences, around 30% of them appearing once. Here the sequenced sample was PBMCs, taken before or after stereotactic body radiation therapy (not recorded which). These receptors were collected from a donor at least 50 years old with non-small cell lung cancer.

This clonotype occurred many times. CDR3 DNA sequence: TGCGCCAGCAGCTTGACTAGGGTCAACAACAATGAGCAGTTCTTC. Encoded protein: CASSLTRVNNNEQFF. The V gene is TRBV5-1, the J gene TRBJ2-1; perhaps TRBD2 as D (5 bases). Trimming removed 1 base at V and 5 bases at J, with 13 bases between. The germline gives CDR1 SGHRS, CDR2 YFSETQ. The CDR3 extends over 15 amino acids.

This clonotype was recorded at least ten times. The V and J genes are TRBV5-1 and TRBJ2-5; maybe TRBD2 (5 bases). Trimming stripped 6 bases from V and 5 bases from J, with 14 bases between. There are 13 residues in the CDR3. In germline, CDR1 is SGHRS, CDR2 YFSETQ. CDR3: CASTGVGGETQYF. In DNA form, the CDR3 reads TGCGCCAGCACCGGGGTTGGTGGGGAGACCCAGTACTTC.

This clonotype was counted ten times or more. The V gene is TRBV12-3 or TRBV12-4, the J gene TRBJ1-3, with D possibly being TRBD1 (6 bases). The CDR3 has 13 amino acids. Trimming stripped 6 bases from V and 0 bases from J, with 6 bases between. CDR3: CASSRGSGNTIYF. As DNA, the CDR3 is TGTGCCAGCAGCAGGGGCTCTGGAAACACCATATATTTT.

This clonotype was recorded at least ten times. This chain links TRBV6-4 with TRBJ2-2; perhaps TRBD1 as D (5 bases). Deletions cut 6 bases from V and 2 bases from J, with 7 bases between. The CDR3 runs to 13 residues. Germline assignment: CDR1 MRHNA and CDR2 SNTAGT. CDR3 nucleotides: TGTGCCAGCAGGGACATAAACACCGGGGAGCTGTTTTTT. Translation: CASRDINTGELFF.

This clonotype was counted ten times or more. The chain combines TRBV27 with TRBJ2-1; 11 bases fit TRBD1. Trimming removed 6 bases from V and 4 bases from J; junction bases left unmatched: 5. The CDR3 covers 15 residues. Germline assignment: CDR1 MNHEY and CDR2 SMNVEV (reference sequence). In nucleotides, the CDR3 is TGTGCCAGCAGCCCACGGGACAGGGGGTACAATGAGCAGTTCTTC. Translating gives CASSPRDRGYNEQFF.

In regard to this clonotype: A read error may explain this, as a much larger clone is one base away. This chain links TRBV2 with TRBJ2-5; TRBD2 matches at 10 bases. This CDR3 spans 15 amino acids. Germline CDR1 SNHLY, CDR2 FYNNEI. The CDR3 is CATSAGAGGIETQYF. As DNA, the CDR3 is TGTGCCACCAGTGCGGGAGCGGGGGGGATTGAGACCCAGTACTTC.

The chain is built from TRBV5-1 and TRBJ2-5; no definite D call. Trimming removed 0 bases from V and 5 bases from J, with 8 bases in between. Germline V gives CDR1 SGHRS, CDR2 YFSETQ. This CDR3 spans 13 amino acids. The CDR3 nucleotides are TGCGCCAGCAGCTTGGCCGGGTCGGAGACCCAGTACTTC. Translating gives CASSLAGSETQYF. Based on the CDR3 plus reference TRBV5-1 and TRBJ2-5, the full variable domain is KAGVTQTPRYLIKTRGQQVTLSCSPISGHRSVSWYQQTPGQGLQFLFEYFSETQRNKGNFPGRFSGRQFSNSRSEMNVSTLELGDSALYLCASSLAGSETQYFGPGTRLLVL.

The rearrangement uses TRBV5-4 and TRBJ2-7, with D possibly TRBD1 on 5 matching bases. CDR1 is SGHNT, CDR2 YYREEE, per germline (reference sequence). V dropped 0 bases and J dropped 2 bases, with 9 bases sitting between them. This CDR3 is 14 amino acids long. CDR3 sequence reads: CASSLDRCTYEQYF. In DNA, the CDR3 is TGTGCCAGCAGCTTGGACAGGTGCACCTACGAGCAGTACTTC. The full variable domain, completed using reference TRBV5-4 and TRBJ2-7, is ETGVTQSPTHLIKTRGQQVTLRCSSQSGHNTVSWYQQALGQGPQFIFQYYREEENGRGNFPPRFSGLQFPNYSSELNVNALELDDSALYLCASSLDRCTYEQYFGPGTRLTVT.

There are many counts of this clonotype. In DNA form, the CDR3 reads TGTGCCAGCAGCCCCCCCGGTGCGGGCCACAATGAGCAGTTCTTC. Translation: CASSPPGAGHNEQFF. The chain has TRBV4-2 and TRBJ2-1; tentative D call: TRBD2 (5 bases). CDR1 and CDR2 (germline): LGHNA, YNFKEQ. With 4 bases removed from V and 5 bases from J, the gap between germline ends came to 15 bases. This CDR3 region has 15 residues.

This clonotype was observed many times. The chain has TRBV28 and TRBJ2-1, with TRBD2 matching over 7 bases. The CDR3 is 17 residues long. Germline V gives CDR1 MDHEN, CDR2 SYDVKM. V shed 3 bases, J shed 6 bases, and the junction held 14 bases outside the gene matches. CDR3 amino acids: CASSLIGGGRAGNEQFF. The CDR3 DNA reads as TGTGCCAGCAGTTTGATCGGTGGAGGGAGGGCGGGCAATGAGCAGTTCTTC. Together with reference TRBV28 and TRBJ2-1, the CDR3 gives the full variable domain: DVKVTQSSRYLVKRTGEKVFLECVQDMDHENMFWYRQDPGLGLRLIYFSYDVKMKEKGDIPEGYSVSREKKERFSLILESASTNQTSMYLCASSLIGGGRAGNEQFFGPGTRLTVL.

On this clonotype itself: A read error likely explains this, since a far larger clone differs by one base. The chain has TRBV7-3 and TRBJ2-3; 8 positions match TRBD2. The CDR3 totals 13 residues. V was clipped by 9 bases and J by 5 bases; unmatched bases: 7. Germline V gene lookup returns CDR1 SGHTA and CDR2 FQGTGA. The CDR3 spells CASSLLAVDTQYF. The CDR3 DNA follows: TGTGCCAGTAGCCTACTAGCGGTAGATACGCAGTATTTT. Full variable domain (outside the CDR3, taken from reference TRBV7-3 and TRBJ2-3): GAGVSQTPSNKVTEKGKYVELRCDPISGHTALYWYRQSLGQGPEFLIYFQGTGAADDSGLPNDRFFAVRPEGSVSTLKIQRTERGDSAVYLCASSLLAVDTQYFGPGTRLTVL.

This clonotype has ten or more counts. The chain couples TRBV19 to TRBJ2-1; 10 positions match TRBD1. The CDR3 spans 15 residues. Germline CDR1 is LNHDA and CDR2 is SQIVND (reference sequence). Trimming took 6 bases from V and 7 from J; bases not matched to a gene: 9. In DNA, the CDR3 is TGTGCCAGTAGAGAACCGGGACAGGGGACAAATGAGCAGTTCTTC. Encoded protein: CASREPGQGTNEQFF.

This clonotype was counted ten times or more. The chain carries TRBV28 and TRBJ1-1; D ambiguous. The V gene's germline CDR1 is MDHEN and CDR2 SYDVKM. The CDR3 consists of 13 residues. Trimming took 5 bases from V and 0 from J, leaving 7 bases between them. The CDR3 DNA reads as TGTGCCAGCAGTGTGGGGATGAACACTGAAGCTTTCTTT. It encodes CASSVGMNTEAFF.

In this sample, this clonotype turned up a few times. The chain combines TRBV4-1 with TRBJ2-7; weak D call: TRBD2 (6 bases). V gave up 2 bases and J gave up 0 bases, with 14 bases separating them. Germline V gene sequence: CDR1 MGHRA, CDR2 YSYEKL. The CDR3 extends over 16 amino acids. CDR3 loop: CASSQKNPGASYEQYF. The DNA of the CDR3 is TGCGCCAGCAGCCAAAAGAATCCGGGAGCCTCCTACGAGCAGTACTTC.

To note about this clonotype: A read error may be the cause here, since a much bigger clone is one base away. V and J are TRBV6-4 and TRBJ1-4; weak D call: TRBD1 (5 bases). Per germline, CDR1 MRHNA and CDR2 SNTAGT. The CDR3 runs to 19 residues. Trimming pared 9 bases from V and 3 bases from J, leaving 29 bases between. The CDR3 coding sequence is TGTGCCAGAAGGGTCCCTTCCGGGGCCGAGCCCGGAGCTAATGAAAAACTGTTTTTT. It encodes CARRVPSGAEPGANEKLFF.

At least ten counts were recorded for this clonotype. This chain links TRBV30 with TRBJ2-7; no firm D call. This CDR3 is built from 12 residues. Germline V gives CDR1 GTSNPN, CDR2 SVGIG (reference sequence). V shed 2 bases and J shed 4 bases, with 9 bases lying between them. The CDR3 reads CAWSLVGYEQYF. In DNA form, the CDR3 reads TGTGCCTGGAGTCTAGTCGGTTACGAGCAGTACTTC.

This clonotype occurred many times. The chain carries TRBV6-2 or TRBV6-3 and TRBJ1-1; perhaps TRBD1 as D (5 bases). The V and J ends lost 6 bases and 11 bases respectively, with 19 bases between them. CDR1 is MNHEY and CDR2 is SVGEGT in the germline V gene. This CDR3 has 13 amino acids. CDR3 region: CASSRDRGGEAFF. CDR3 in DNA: TGTGCCAGCAGCCGGGACCGAGGAGGAGAGGCTTTCTTT.

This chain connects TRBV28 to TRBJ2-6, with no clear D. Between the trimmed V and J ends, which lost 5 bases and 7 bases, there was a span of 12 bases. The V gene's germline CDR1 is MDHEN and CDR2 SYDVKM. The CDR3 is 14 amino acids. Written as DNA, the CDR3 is TGTGCCAGCAGTCTCATGTCCTGTGCCAACGTCCTGACTTTC. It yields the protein CASSLMSCANVLTF.

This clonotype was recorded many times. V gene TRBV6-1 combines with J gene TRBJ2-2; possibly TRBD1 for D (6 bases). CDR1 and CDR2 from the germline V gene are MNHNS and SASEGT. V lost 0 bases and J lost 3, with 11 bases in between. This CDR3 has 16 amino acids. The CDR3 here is CASSEAFRTDTGELFF. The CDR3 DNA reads TGTGCCAGCAGTGAAGCGTTTCGGACAGACACCGGGGAGCTGTTTTTT.

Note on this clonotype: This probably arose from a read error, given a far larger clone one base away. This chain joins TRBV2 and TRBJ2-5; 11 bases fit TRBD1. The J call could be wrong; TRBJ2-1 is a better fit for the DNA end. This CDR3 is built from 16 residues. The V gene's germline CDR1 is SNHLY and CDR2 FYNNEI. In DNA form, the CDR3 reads TGTGCCAGCTCCCCCCGTGCCGGGACAGGGGGTGGTGGGCAGTTCTTC. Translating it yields CASSPRAGTGGGGQFF.

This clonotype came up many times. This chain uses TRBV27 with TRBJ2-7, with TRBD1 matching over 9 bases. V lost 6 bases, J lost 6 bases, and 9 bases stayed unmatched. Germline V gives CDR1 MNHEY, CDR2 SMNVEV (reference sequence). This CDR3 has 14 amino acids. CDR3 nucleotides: TGTGCCAGCAGACCACAGGGGGCGAGGCTCGAGCAGTACTTC. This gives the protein CASRPQGARLEQYF.

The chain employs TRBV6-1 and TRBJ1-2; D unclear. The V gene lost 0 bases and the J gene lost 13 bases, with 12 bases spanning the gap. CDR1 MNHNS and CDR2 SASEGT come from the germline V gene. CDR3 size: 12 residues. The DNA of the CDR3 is TGTGCCAGCAGTGAAGCGCTAGGATGGAGCACCTTC. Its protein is CASSEALGWSTF.